What follows are 8 T cell receptor beta chains derived from one specimen sequenced in a study of post-analysis software for immune sequencing data. Study conclusions and caveats: Relative to controls, patients had about five TRBV segments at higher frequency, with TRBV5-6, TRBV5-1 and TRBV20-1 among these.

No antigen is known for these receptors. The authors incorporated unique molecular identifiers into the TCR beta cDNA libraries. TCRdb re-called the PCR reads through MiXCR, storing one row per CDR3 protein. The sample lists fewer than 900,000 distinct CDR3 sequences; roughly 50% were seen once. Material for sequencing was blood. The source is a girl aged 10 to 17 with multiple sclerosis.

The genes are TRBV5-5 and TRBJ2-5; D uncertain. This CDR3 region has 13 residues. Germline-derived CDR1 and CDR2 are SGHKS and YYEKEE (reference sequence). The germline V and J ends were trimmed by 4 bases and 5 bases, with 12 bases remaining between them. CDR3 sequence reads: CASSRASIETQYF. The CDR3 DNA is TGTGCCAGCAGCCGGGCCTCGATCGAGACCCAGTACTTC.

This clonotype was detected a few times. This sequence joins TRBV18 and TRBJ2-1, with 7 bases lining up with TRBD2. The junction had 10 bases not matched to a gene; V was cut back by 2 bases and J by 0 bases. Germline V gene sequence: CDR1 KGHSH, CDR2 LQKENI. This CDR3 has 18 amino acids. This CDR3 reads CASSPVPKAGSSYNEQFF. The DNA for the CDR3 is TGTGCCAGCTCACCAGTACCAAAAGCGGGAAGCTCCTACAATGAGCAGTTCTTC. Full variable domain (missing parts from reference TRBV18 and TRBJ2-1): NAGVMQNPRHLVRRRGQEARLRCSPMKGHSHVYWYRQLPEEGLKFMVYLQKENIIDESGMPKERFSAEFPKEGPSILRIQQVVRGDSAAYFCASSPVPKAGSSYNEQFFGPGTRLTVL.

The chain employs TRBV20-1 and TRBJ1-1, with 10 bases that match TRBD1. Germline V gene lookup returns CDR1 DFQATT and CDR2 SNEGSKA (reference sequence). V trimming: 1 base; J trimming: 5 bases; junction bases outside the gene matches: 1. The length of the CDR3 is 13 residues. The CDR3 region is CSARGDRGTEAFF. The CDR3 region has the DNA TGCAGTGCTAGAGGGGACAGGGGTACTGAAGCTTTCTTT.

V and J are TRBV5-1 and TRBJ2-1; TRBD2 agrees at 8 bases. Gene TRBJ2-7 matches the end of the DNA better, so the J call may be wrong. CDR1 is SGHRS and CDR2 is YFSETQ in the germline V gene. The CDR3 has 17 residues. CDR3 nucleotide sequence: TGCGCCAGCAGCTTGGACTTAGCGGGGCACCCCTACAATGAGCAGTACTTC. Its translation: CASSLDLAGHPYNEQYF.

This clonotype was seen a single time. V usage is TRBV15 and J usage is TRBJ2-2; 9 bases align to TRBD1. V shed 5 bases, J shed 4 bases, and the junction held 5 bases outside the gene matches. The CDR3 has 15 residues. Germline assignment: CDR1 LNHNV and CDR2 YYDKDF (reference sequence). The CDR3 spells CATSHGTGSTGELFF. DNA for the CDR3: TGTGCCACCAGCCACGGGACAGGGAGCACCGGGGAGCTGTTTTTT.

This chain connects TRBV6-5 to TRBJ2-7; D is perhaps TRBD2 (5 bases). CDR1 is MNHEY and CDR2 is SVGAGI in the germline V gene. With 6 bases removed from V and 6 bases from J, the gap between germline ends came to 18 bases. This CDR3 is built from 14 residues. The CDR3 DNA is TGTGCCAGCAGCCGGACCTACCCTGAGGGCGAGCAGTACTTC. Its protein product is CASSRTYPEGEQYF.

V usage is TRBV9 and J usage is TRBJ2-1; 7 positions agree with TRBD2. J was trimmed by 2 bases and V by 0 bases; bases with no gene match: 8. CDR1 is SGDLS, CDR2 YYNGEE, per germline. CDR3 length equals 17 residues. The CDR3 region is CASSVGVVSGPYNEQFF. CDR3 DNA: TGTGCCAGCAGCGTAGGCGTAGTTAGCGGGCCCTACAATGAGCAGTTCTTC.

J is TRBJ2-7 and V is TRBV20-1; D gene ambiguous. The CDR3 totals 12 residues. V shed 7 bases and J shed 3 bases, with 13 bases lying between them. Germline V gives CDR1 DFQATT, CDR2 SNEGSKA (reference sequence). CDR3 residues: CSVDGVDYEQYF. The CDR3 DNA is TGCAGTGTGGATGGGGTTGACTACGAGCAGTACTTC.